The present TCR beta chain was sequenced within a study of blood T cell repertoires in COVID-19. Study-wide context: Samples came from the United States, Italy and Spain, spanning acute and convalescent COVID-19.

Donors of Cohort 3 who recovered were those that had two negative PCRs, clearance, or symptom resolution. Trimming cost V 1 base and J 4 bases, with 4 bases left between them. CDR1 MDHEN and CDR2 SYDVKM come from the germline V gene. The CDR3 contains 12 residues. Repertoires were generated with immunoSEQ multiplex PCR, while TCRdb's copy carries only in-frame clones and drops some. Altogether about 250,000 clones are present, about 87% being singletons, with the ten largest covering about 3%. This TCR derives from a woman aged 45-65 years who had recovered from COVID-19. The specimen sequenced was PBMCs or T cells enriched from blood (not recorded which). The V call is TRBV28, the J call TRBJ1-1; D unclear. CDR3 coding DNA: TGTGCCAGCAGTTTATCCCTCACTGAAGCTTTCTTT. Its translation is CASSLSLTEAFF.